This entry is about one T cell receptor (beta chain). Amplification yielded TCR beta CDR3 regions, with RNA transcripts as the source. In the first-round RT-PCR of the TCR CDR3, the HTBI primer set was used. One entry per CDR3 protein results from TCRdb running MiXCR on the multiplex PCR reads. The table shows some 500,000 distinct CDR3 sequences, with 14% occurring only once. This entry belongs to a study of T cells in Graves' hyperthyroidism and ophthalmopathy. What was sequenced was blood. The sequence derives from a woman aged 18 to 35 with Graves' hyperthyroidism.

The CDR3 reads CASSTSPGLAANEQFF. In nucleotides, the CDR3 is TGTGCCAGCAGCACGAGTCCGGGACTAGCGGCCAATGAGCAGTTCTTC. The chain links TRBV9 to TRBJ2-1, with 11 bases matching TRBD2. Per the germline V gene, CDR1 is SGDLS and CDR2 is YYNGEE. The CDR3 has 16 amino acids. V was pared by 4 bases and J by 6 bases, with 9 bases of the junction left unmatched.